Shown below are 25 T cell receptor beta chains from a single sample sequenced in a study of tumor-infiltrating lymphocytes in primary liver carcinoma. The researchers obtained blood RNA from unsorted whole blood and also extracted germline DNA. From 500 to 600 ng of total RNA, TCR beta-specific cDNA was reverse-transcribed using a constant-region primer. For TCR beta, libraries were produced by three nested multiplex PCR rounds using slightly modified ARM-PCR. TRBV1-TRBV30 forward and Cbeta reverse primers drove the first two roughly 11-cycle rounds. One entry per CDR3 protein results from TCRdb running MiXCR on the multiplex PCR reads. The sample contains about 310,000 distinct CDR3 sequences, 45% to 70% of which appear only once. The sequenced sample was peripheral blood. These receptors originate from a woman under 40 with primary liver carcinoma and hepatitis B virus infection.

In the case of this clonotype: With a much larger clone just one base away, this may be a read error. This rearrangement joins TRBV29-1 to TRBJ2-7, with unresolved D. The CDR3 runs to 12 residues. Germline loops: CDR1 SQVTM, CDR2 ANQGSEA. The CDR3 DNA sequence: TGCAGCGTTGAAGATACTCCCTACAAGCAGTACTTC. Its protein is CSVEDTPYKQYF.

This chain links TRBV6-5 with TRBJ1-2, with D perhaps TRBD1 (5 bases). Looked up from germline, CDR1 is MNHEY and CDR2 is SVGAGI. Trimming took 6 bases from V and 1 from J, leaving 18 bases between them. This CDR3 has 16 amino acids. The CDR3 DNA reads TGTGCCAGCAGGGTTACCGGGACGGACTTTAACTATGGCTACACCTTC. This gives the protein CASRVTGTDFNYGYTF.

V and J are TRBV10-3 and TRBJ2-7, with D tentatively TRBD1 (6 bases). Germline loops: CDR1 ENHRY, CDR2 SYGVKD. This CDR3 comprises 14 residues. Trimming removed 6 bases at V and 3 bases at J, with 15 bases between. The CDR3 loop is CAIRPGTSFYEQYF. The DNA for the CDR3 is TGTGCCATCAGACCCGGGACATCTTTCTACGAGCAGTACTTC.

About this clonotype: Mismatch with germline at one junction end may stem from a read error. The J gene is TRBJ1-6, the V gene TRBV12-3 or TRBV12-4, with unresolved D. The CDR3 has 15 residues. The CDR3: CANSFTGLPNSPLHF. CDR3 nucleotide sequence: TGTGCCAACAGTTTTACGGGATTACCCAATTCACCCCTCCACTTT.

The chain's CDR3 is CASSQELGRGELFF. CDR3 in DNA: TGCGCCAGCAGCCAAGAACTCGGACGCGGGGAGCTGTTTTTT. This chain uses TRBV4-1 with TRBJ2-2, with no clear D. Germline V gives CDR1 MGHRA, CDR2 YSYEKL. The V end was cut by 0 bases, the J end by 7 bases, with 9 bases between. CDR3 size: 14 residues.

Turning to this clonotype: One junction end disagrees with the germline gene, perhaps due to a read error. This chain joins TRBV11-2 and TRBJ2-5, with TRBD2 as a possible D gene (6 bases). From germline, CDR1 is SGHAT and CDR2 FQNNGV. This CDR3 is 17 amino acids long. Here the CDR3 reads CANSKLTGVVGKETQYF. CDR3 nucleotides: TGTGCCAACAGCAAATTAACGGGAGTGGTGGGAAAAGAGACCCAGTACTTC.

This clonotype was seen a few times. This chain connects TRBV6-2 or TRBV6-3 to TRBJ2-7; weak D call: TRBD1 (6 bases). Per the germline V gene, CDR1 is MNHEY and CDR2 is SVGEGT. The CDR3 consists of 15 residues. V lost 2 bases, J lost 2 bases, and 13 bases lay in between. The CDR3 DNA is TGTGCCAGCAGTTACGGGACGACAGGCACCTACGAGCAGTACTTC. Protein product: CASSYGTTGTYEQYF.

This clonotype was seen repeatedly, ten times or more. This chain connects TRBV12-3 or TRBV12-4 to TRBJ1-5; 8 bases are a match to TRBD1. The CDR3 runs to 15 residues. The trim removed 5 bases at V and 1 base at J, leaving 4 bases unmatched. CDR3 region: CASSPGQGSNQPQHF. The CDR3 nucleotides are TGTGCCAGCAGTCCCGGACAGGGAAGCAATCAGCCCCAGCATTTT.

At least ten counts were recorded for this clonotype. V usage is TRBV6-1 and J usage is TRBJ1-5; D remains unclear. The germline V and J ends were trimmed by 4 bases and 0 bases, with 7 bases remaining between them. CDR1 is MNHNS and CDR2 is SASEGT in the germline V gene. This CDR3 spans 14 amino acids. The CDR3 sequence is CASSGLYSNQPQHF. The CDR3 DNA follows: TGTGCCAGCAGTGGACTTTATAGCAATCAGCCCCAGCATTTT.

This clonotype showed up many times. The V call is TRBV29-1, the J call TRBJ2-1; D gene unclear. The germline V gene has CDR1 SQVTM and CDR2 ANQGSEA. With 0 bases removed from V and 0 bases from J, the gap between germline ends came to 12 bases. There are 16 residues in the CDR3. CDR3 residues: CSVEDVMADSYNEQFF. The CDR3 DNA reads as TGCAGCGTTGAAGACGTTATGGCGGACTCCTACAATGAGCAGTTCTTC.

V gene TRBV28 combines with J gene TRBJ1-2; D is ambiguous. The ends were cut back, 6 bases at V and 0 bases at J, with 14 bases in the middle. Germline values: CDR1 MDHEN, CDR2 SYDVKM. There are 15 residues in the CDR3. The CDR3, as DNA: TGTGCCAGCAGCCCGAGTCTTGTCCCTAACTATGGCTACACCTTC. Its translation is CASSPSLVPNYGYTF.

This clonotype was counted many times. The V and J genes are TRBV29-1 and TRBJ2-7; the D gene could be TRBD1 or TRBD2 (6 bases each). Germline-derived CDR1 and CDR2 are SQVTM and ANQGSEA. The CDR3 is 11 amino acids. V lost 6 bases, J lost 6 bases, and 12 bases lay in between. The CDR3: CSVAEGGEQYF. The CDR3 DNA reads as TGCAGCGTCGCAGAGGGGGGCGAGCAGTACTTC.

This clonotype was seen a handful of times. The rearrangement uses TRBV6-5 and TRBJ2-1; 9 nucleotides match TRBD1. Germline CDR1 MNHEY, CDR2 SVGAGI. V was clipped by 11 bases and J by 8 bases; unmatched bases: 13. The length of the CDR3 is 14 residues. The CDR3 DNA is TGTGCCGTAGGCGGGGGACAGGGTTTCGATGAGCAGTTCTTC. This encodes CAVGGGQGFDEQFF.

With regard to this clonotype: A read error may explain this, as a much larger clone is one base away. The chain combines TRBV29-1 with TRBJ1-2; 9 bases line up with TRBD1. Germline V gene lookup returns CDR1 SQVTM and CDR2 ANQGSEA. V trimming: 3 bases; J trimming: 9 bases; junction bases outside the gene matches: 8. The CDR3 loop spans 13 amino acids. The CDR3 protein is CSVENRGRVSYTF. The CDR3 DNA sequence: TGCAGCGTTGAGAACAGGGGGCGAGTCAGCTACACCTTC.

The table lists this clonotype with many counts. The chain carries TRBV30 and TRBJ1-1, with 8 bases that match TRBD1. CDR1 and CDR2 (germline): GTSNPN, SVGIG (reference sequence). The CDR3 has 13 amino acids. V was clipped by 8 bases and J by 7 bases; unmatched bases: 12. This CDR3 reads CAGTPGTGYEAFF. In DNA, the CDR3 is TGTGCCGGGACTCCCGGGACAGGTTATGAAGCTTTCTTT.

In the case of this clonotype: One junction end does not reproduce the germline sequence, and a read error may be involved. The V call is TRBV6-6, the J call TRBJ2-3; D gene unclear. Germline assignment: CDR1 MNHNY and CDR2 SVGAGI (reference sequence). The CDR3 spans 13 residues. In DNA form, the CDR3 reads TGTGCCAGCAATTACGTGGGCCGAGATACGCAGTATTTT. Its translation: CASNYVGRDTQYF.

The chain links TRBV30 to TRBJ1-5; weak D call: TRBD1 (6 bases). Trimming left V 3 bases short and J 5 bases short, with 11 bases between. CDR3 size: 13 residues. The germline V gene encodes CDR1 GTSNPN and CDR2 SVGIG (reference sequence). CDR3 DNA sequence: TGTGCCTGGAGGAGGGACATGGATCAGCCCCAGCATTTT. The encoded protein is CAWRRDMDQPQHF.

The chain carries TRBV6-5 and TRBJ2-7; D not resolved. Trimming removed 8 bases at V and 5 bases at J, with 13 bases between. Germline V gives CDR1 MNHEY, CDR2 SVGAGI. This CDR3 is built from 12 residues. For the CDR3, the DNA is TGTGCCAGCGGCCACCGAAGGGACGAGCAGTACTTC. Translating it yields CASGHRRDEQYF.

This clonotype was seen a few times. The chain couples TRBV7-9 to TRBJ1-1; TRBD1 might be the D (6 bases). There are 14 residues in the CDR3. Per the germline V gene, CDR1 is SEHNR and CDR2 is FQNEAQ (reference sequence). The V and J ends lost 6 bases and 8 bases respectively, with 19 bases between them. Here the CDR3 DNA reads TGTGCCAGCAGGGAATCCACAGGGAGTCGGGAAGCTTTCTTT. Translating gives CASRESTGSREAFF.

Comments on this clonotype: The junction and the germline gene differ at one end; a read error may be behind it. The DNA of the CDR3 is TGCCGCGTCGAGACAGAGAGCACTGAAGCTTTCTTT. Protein sequence: CRVETESTEAFF. V and J are TRBV29-1 and TRBJ1-1; D possibly corresponds to TRBD1 (5 bases). The CDR3 spans 12 residues. Looked up from germline, CDR1 is SQVTM and CDR2 is ANQGSEA.

Of note for this clonotype: A read error may account for a junction end that differs from germline. This rearrangement joins TRBV11-3 to TRBJ2-1; perhaps TRBD2 as D (7 bases). The CDR3 spans 13 residues. Germline V CDR1 and CDR2: SGHNT, YENEEA. CDR3 in amino acids: CANSLLRGHERFF. CDR3 nucleotides: TGTGCCAACAGCTTACTGCGGGGGCATGAGCGGTTCTTC.

Details on this clonotype: A much larger clone sits a single nucleotide away, making a read error possible. V usage is TRBV14 and J usage is TRBJ1-1, with TRBD1 identical over 9 bases. CDR3 length: 14 residues. V shed 4 bases and J 1 base; nucleotides not matched to a gene: 1. Germline loops: CDR1 SGHDN, CDR2 FVKESK. This CDR3 reads CASSRGQGNTEAFF. As DNA, the CDR3 is TGTGCCAGCAGCCGGGGACAGGGGAACACTGAAGCTTTCTTT.

The CDR3 DNA follows: TGTGCCAGCAGACAAGCCACTGGGGCCAACGTCCTGACTTTC. This codes for CASRQATGANVLTF. The J gene is TRBJ2-6, the V gene TRBV2; no definite D call. The V end lost 6 bases, the J end lost 2 bases, and 8 bases lay between the germline ends. The CDR3 totals 14 residues. In germline, CDR1 is SNHLY, CDR2 FYNNEI.

The chain couples TRBV5-4 to TRBJ2-7; perhaps TRBD1 as D (6 bases). CDR1 and CDR2 (germline): SGHNT, YYREEE (reference sequence). V gave up 2 bases and J gave up 1 base, with 13 bases separating them. The CDR3 is 15 residues long. The CDR3 DNA follows: TGTGCCAGCAGCTTAGGGGGATCGGAATCCTACGAGCAGTACTTC. Its translation: CASSLGGSESYEQYF.

A remark on this clonotype: At one boundary the junction diverges from the germline segment, which might be a read error. The CDR3 DNA sequence: TGTGCCAGCAGCTATCGGGGGACGACGGATGAAGAACTGTTTTTC. Translation: CASSYRGTTDEELFF. The V gene is TRBV11-2, the J gene TRBJ1-4, with D possibly matching TRBD1 (5 bases). The germline V gene encodes CDR1 SGHAT and CDR2 FQNNGV. CDR3 length: 15 residues.